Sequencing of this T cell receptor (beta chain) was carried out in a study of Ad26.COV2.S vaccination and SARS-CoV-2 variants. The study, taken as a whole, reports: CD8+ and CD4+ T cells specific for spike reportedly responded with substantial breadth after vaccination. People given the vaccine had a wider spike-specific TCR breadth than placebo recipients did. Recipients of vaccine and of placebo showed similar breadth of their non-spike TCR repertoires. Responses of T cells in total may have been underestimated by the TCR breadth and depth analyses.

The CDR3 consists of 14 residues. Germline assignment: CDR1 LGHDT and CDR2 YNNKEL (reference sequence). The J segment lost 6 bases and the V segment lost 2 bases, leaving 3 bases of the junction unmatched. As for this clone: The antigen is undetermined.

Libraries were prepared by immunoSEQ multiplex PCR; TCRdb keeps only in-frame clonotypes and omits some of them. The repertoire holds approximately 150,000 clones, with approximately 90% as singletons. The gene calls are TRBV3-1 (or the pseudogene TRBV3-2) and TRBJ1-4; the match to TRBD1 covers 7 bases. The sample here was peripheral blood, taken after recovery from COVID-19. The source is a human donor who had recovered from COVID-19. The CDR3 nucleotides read TGTGCCAGCAGCCAACACACAGGGGATGAAAAACTGTTTTTT. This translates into CASSQHTGDEKLFF.